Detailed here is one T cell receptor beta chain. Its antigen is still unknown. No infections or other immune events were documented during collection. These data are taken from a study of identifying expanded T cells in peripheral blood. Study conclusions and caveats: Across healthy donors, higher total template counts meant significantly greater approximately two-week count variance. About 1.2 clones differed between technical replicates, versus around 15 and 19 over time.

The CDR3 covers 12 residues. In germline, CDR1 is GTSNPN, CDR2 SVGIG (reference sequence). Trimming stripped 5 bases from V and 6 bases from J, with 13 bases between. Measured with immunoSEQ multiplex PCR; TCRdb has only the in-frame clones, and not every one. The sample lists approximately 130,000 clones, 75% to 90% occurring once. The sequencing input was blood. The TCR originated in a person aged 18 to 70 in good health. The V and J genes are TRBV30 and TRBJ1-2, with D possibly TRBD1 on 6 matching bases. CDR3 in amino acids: CAWEGGWNGYTF. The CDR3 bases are TGTGCCTGGGAAGGGGGATGGAATGGCTACACCTTC.